The source of this T cell receptor (beta chain) is a study of tumor-infiltrating lymphocytes in primary liver carcinoma. TCR beta cDNA came from about 0.45 ug total RNA, primed with a constant-region primer. Slightly modified ARM-PCR served as the procedure for the TCR beta libraries. These libraries came from three rounds of nested multiplex PCR. The two initial PCR rounds, around 11 cycles each, used TRBV1-TRBV30 forward and C-beta reverse primers. Via MiXCR, TCRdb re-called the multiplex PCR reads, giving one row per CDR3 protein. The table has about 99,000 distinct CDR3 sequences, more than 65% seen once. In germline, CDR1 is MDHEN, CDR2 SYDVKM. The ends lost 7 bases at V and 3 bases at J; junction bases unmatched: 6. This CDR3 is 13 amino acids long. Unsorted bulk tissue, about 19-30 mg of it, served as the source for co-extraction of RNA and DNA.

Specimen: liver tumor tissue from sampling region 5. Documented subset: tumor region T5, tumor centre. The receptor comes from a woman in her sixties or seventies with primary liver carcinoma and hepatitis B virus infection. The V gene is TRBV28, the J gene TRBJ2-7; 7 positions match TRBD1. The CDR3 region is CASNRGSLYEQYF. CDR3 DNA sequence: TGTGCCAGCAACAGGGGCTCTCTCTACGAGCAGTACTTC.